This is a list of T cell receptor beta chains from one sample in a study of T cells in Graves' hyperthyroidism and ophthalmopathy. TCRdb re-called the multiplex PCR reads through MiXCR, storing one row per CDR3 protein. The profile covers under 650,000 distinct CDR3 sequences, with about 16% appearing a single time and around 3.9% taken by the ten largest. The source material was blood. The receptors shown here come from a woman under 40 with Graves' hyperthyroidism. CDR3s include the opening cysteine and the closing phenylalanine or tryptophan. D genes are given only for firm matches. Size is omitted from some rows. Given values are once, few, many or a class for expanded clones.

cdr3_nt,cdr3_aa,d_call,j_call,v_call,clone_size
TGTGCCACCAGCAGAGATACGGGCAGACAAGAGACCCAGTACTTC,CATSRDTGRQETQYF,NA,TRBJ2-5,TRBV15,NA
TGTGCCAGCAGGGACAGGGGGCGGGCAGCCTACGAGCAGTACTTC,CASRDRGRAAYEQYF,TRBD1,TRBJ2-7,TRBV6-1,many
TGTGCCACCAGCCCGACTAGCGGGAGTCTTTACGAGCAGTACTTC,CATSPTSGSLYEQYF,TRBD2,TRBJ2-7,TRBV15,few
TGTGCCAGCAGTTCGACGAAGAACAGGGGTCAAGAGACCCAGTACTTC,CASSSTKNRGQETQYF,TRBD1,TRBJ2-5,TRBV28,few
TGTGCCAGCTCACCACCTTCCAGCGGGAGGACTGGGGAGCTGTTTTTT,CASSPPSSGRTGELFF,TRBD2,TRBJ2-2,TRBV18,few
TGTGCCAGCAGTTACTCGAGATTATGGAGCTCCTACAATGAGCAGTTCTTC,CASSYSRLWSSYNEQFF,NA,TRBJ2-1,TRBV6-6,many
TGTGCCAGCAGTGAGAGAGATACTGGAAACACCATATATTTT,CASSERDTGNTIYF,NA,TRBJ1-3,TRBV12-3/TRBV12-4,few
TGTGCCAGCAGACAGGGGGCGCGTTATGGCTACACCTTC,CASRQGARYGYTF,TRBD1,TRBJ1-2,TRBV28,many
TGTGCCAGCAGTCCGGACAGGGGGCCTCGGGAGCAGTACTTC,CASSPDRGPREQYF,TRBD1,TRBJ2-7,TRBV28,many
TGTGCCAGCGGCTTGACGGACCACAATCAGCCCCAGCATTTT,CASGLTDHNQPQHF,NA,TRBJ1-5,TRBV5-5,few
TGCAGCGCGGACTCGGGTGAGACCCAGTACTTC,CSADSGETQYF,NA,TRBJ2-5,TRBV29-1,many
TGTGCCAGCAGCGTAAGTCCGGGAGCGACCTACGAGCAGTACTTC,CASSVSPGATYEQYF,NA,TRBJ2-7,TRBV9,few
TGCGCCAGCAGCTCCTCGAATGATCAGGGTGGCTACACCTTC,CASSSSNDQGGYTF,NA,TRBJ1-2,TRBV5-1,many
TGTGCCAGCAGCTTAGCGGGGGCGGGAGGGCCAAGAGAGACCCAGTACTTC,CASSLAGAGGPRETQYF,TRBD2,TRBJ2-5,TRBV7-2,many